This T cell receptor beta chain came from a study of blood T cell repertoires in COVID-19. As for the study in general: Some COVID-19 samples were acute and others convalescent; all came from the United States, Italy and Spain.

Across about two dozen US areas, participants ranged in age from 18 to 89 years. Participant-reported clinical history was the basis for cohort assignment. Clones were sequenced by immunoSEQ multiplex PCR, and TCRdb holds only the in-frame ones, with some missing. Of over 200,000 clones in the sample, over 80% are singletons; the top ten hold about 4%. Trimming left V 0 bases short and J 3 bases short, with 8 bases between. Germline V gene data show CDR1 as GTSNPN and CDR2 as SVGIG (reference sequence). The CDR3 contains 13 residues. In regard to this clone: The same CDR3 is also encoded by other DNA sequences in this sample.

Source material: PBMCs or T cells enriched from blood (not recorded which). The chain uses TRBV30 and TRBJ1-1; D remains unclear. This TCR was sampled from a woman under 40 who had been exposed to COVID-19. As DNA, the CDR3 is TGTGCCTGGAGTGTAAGACGGGACACTGAAGCTTTCTTT. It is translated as CAWSVRRDTEAFF.